Listed below are T cell receptor beta chains from one sample, sequenced in a study of sequential checkpoint blockade in melanoma. Only in-frame clones appear in the TCRdb table, and some are missing; sequencing was by immunoSEQ multiplex PCR. This sample has 6,000 or so clones; roughly three fifths occur once, and the top ten carry roughly a sixth. This specimen was CD8+ T cells sorted from blood (inferred from file names), taken from a patient given nivolumab and ipilimumab in sequence. Every receptor here comes from a human donor with melanoma. Each CDR3 is given with its conserved first and last residue. A D gene is named only where the DNA matches it firmly. For some rows the clone size is stated as once, few or many, or as a class when expanded; others skip it.

j_call d_call v_call clone_size cdr3_aa cdr3_nt
TRBJ2-3 . TRBV9 few CASSEERATPDTQYF TGTGCCAGCAGCGAGGAGCGGGCCACCCCAGATACGCAGTATTTT
TRBJ2-1 TRBD2 TRBV2 . CASSTGLARGVF TGTGCCAGCAGTACCGGACTAGCCCGAGGAGTCTTC
TRBJ1-5 TRBD1 TRBV19 medium-sized CASSTIDRGVDSNQPQHF TGTGCCAGTAGCACTATAGACAGGGGGGTTGATAGCAATCAGCCCCAGCATTTT
TRBJ2-3 . TRBV15 few CATSRDLDPRFTQYF TGTGCCACCAGCAGAGATCTAGACCCAAGATTTACGCAGTATTTT
TRBJ2-1 TRBD1 TRBV30 few CAWRGGSAGTGGPTSYNEQFF TGTGCCTGGAGAGGGGGATCAGCCGGGACAGGGGGCCCTACCTCCTACAATGAGCAGTTCTTC
TRBJ2-7 TRBD2 TRBV4-1 . CASSQAGGPSYEQYF TGCGCCAGCAGCCAAGCGGGAGGCCCCTCCTACGAGCAGTACTTC
TRBJ1-2 . TRBV15 . CATKKGTLSSNYGYTF TGTGCCACCAAAAAGGGGACTTTGAGTAGTAACTATGGCTACACCTTC
TRBJ2-7 . TRBV4-1 once CASSHLRGPYEQYF TGCGCCAGCAGCCACCTTCGGGGTCCGTACGAGCAGTACTTC
TRBJ2-7 . TRBV20-1 . CSVRRGFEQYF TGCAGTGTTCGGCGAGGGTTCGAGCAGTACTTC
TRBJ2-7 . TRBV30 . CAWKLGIGSKEQYF TGTGCCTGGAAGCTAGGCATCGGGTCGAAAGAGCAGTACTTC
TRBJ2-7 . TRBV4-2 . CASSQGATGEQYF TGTGCCAGCAGCCAAGGGGCTACCGGCGAGCAGTACTTC
TRBJ2-7 TRBD2 TRBV6-6 . CASRIVSGGSYEQYF TGTGCCAGCAGAATAGTTAGCGGGGGCTCCTACGAGCAGTACTTC
TRBJ1-1 . TRBV2 few CASSEQGTYYTEAFF TGTGCCAGCAGTGAACAGGGGACATACTACACTGAAGCTTTCTTT
TRBJ2-7 TRBD2 TRBV9 . CASSVGGGTYEQYF TGTGCCAGCAGCGTAGGCGGGGGAACCTACGAGCAGTACTTC
TRBJ1-3 . TRBV4-1 few CASSQVATGNTIYF TGCGCCAGCAGCCAAGTGGCCACTGGAAACACCATATATTTT
TRBJ2-7 . TRBV7-9 . CASSLLQGSRYEQYF TGTGCCAGCAGCTTATTACAGGGAAGCAGGTACGAGCAGTACTTC
TRBJ2-7 TRBD1 TRBV5-4 few CASSLRDSQYEQYF TGTGCCAGCAGCCTCCGGGACAGCCAATACGAGCAGTACTTC
TRBJ2-3 . TRBV6-4 . CASSEITGSGADTQYF TGTGCCAGCAGTGAGATAACAGGTAGCGGCGCAGATACGCAGTATTTT
TRBJ1-2 . TRBV29-1 . CSVWDSSGYGYTF TGCAGCGTTTGGGATTCCAGCGGCTATGGCTACACCTTC
TRBJ2-3 TRBD2 TRBV27 . CASSMGLAGADTQYF TGTGCCAGCAGCATGGGACTAGCGGGCGCAGATACGCAGTATTTT
TRBJ1-1 TRBD1 TRBV19 . CASSIVGTVEAFF TGTGCCAGTAGTATAGTAGGGACAGTTGAAGCTTTCTTT
TRBJ2-7 . TRBV2 few CASSGEQQYF TGTGCCAGCAGTGGAGAGCAGCAGTACTTC